Below, 16 T cell receptor beta chains from the same sample are listed, as sequenced in a study of cytomegalovirus exposure and HLA in healthy donors. Researchers ran the PCR with 60 Vbeta and 13 Jbeta primers. Assay used: immunoSEQ multiplex PCR; TCRdb lists only in-frame clones, some missing. The data hold some 160,000 clones, with about 85% observed a single time. The source material was PBMCs. Receptors were obtained from a man younger than 30 in good health and CMV-seronegative.

V and J are TRBV6-1 and TRBJ2-1, with 11 bases lining up with TRBD1. With V trimmed by 5 bases and J by 8 bases, 8 bases remained unmatched. The length of the CDR3 is 15 residues. Germline V gene data show CDR1 as MNHNS and CDR2 as SASEGT. CDR3 region: CASSHTGQGAYEQFF. CDR3 sequence (DNA): TGTGCCAGCAGTCATACCGGACAGGGGGCCTATGAGCAGTTCTTC.

J is TRBJ2-6 and V is TRBV19; 7 bases map to TRBD1. CDR3 length: 17 residues. The germline CDR1 and CDR2 sequences are LNHDA and SQIVND (reference sequence). V lost 8 bases to trimming and J lost 0 bases; unmatched junction nucleotides: 10. The CDR3 nucleotides read TGTGCCAGTGCCAAACCGGGACAGAGCTCTGGGGCCAACGTCCTGACTTTC. Protein product: CASAKPGQSSGANVLTF.

The chain employs TRBV6-5 and TRBJ1-2; a possible D gene is TRBD1 (5 bases). The length of the CDR3 is 16 residues. CDR1 is MNHEY and CDR2 is SVGAGI in the germline V gene. V lost 3 bases and J 6 bases, leaving 20 bases between the germline ends. The DNA of the CDR3 is TGTGCCAGCAGTTATGGGGGACTACGACAGTCGGATGGCTACACCTTC. The encoded protein is CASSYGGLRQSDGYTF.

The V gene is TRBV27, the J gene TRBJ1-5; TRBD1 aligns across 8 bases. V trimming: 0 bases; J trimming: 0 bases; junction bases outside the gene matches: 10. Germline loops: CDR1 MNHEY, CDR2 SMNVEV (reference sequence). This CDR3 comprises 19 residues. Written as DNA, the CDR3 is TGTGCCAGCAGTTTATCGCGGGACAGGCGCGATCATAGCAATCAGCCCCAGCATTTT. Its translation is CASSLSRDRRDHSNQPQHF.

The V call is TRBV5-4, the J call TRBJ1-1; D unclear. Trimming cost V 3 bases and J 1 base, with 7 bases left between them. The germline V gene has CDR1 SGHNT and CDR2 YYREEE (reference sequence). This CDR3 spans 13 amino acids. The CDR3 coding sequence is TGTGCCAGCAGCTCGAGTGGGAACACTGAAGCTTTCTTT. This codes for CASSSSGNTEAFF.

This chain joins TRBV7-7 and TRBJ2-7; D possibly corresponds to TRBD1 (6 bases). V was cut by 5 bases and J by 1 base, with 12 bases left in between. Per the germline V gene, CDR1 is SSHAT and CDR2 is FNYEAQ (reference sequence). The CDR3 loop spans 14 amino acids. The CDR3 sequence: CASSPQTGSYEQYF. Written as DNA, the CDR3 is TGTGCCAGCAGCCCCCAGACAGGATCCTACGAGCAGTACTTC. Using reference TRBV7-7 and TRBJ2-7 for the parts outside the CDR3, the full variable domain is GAGVSQSPRYKVTKRGQDVTLRCDPISSHATLYWYQQALGQGPEFLTYFNYEAQPDKSGLPSDRFSAERPEGSISTLTIQRTEQRDSAMYRCASSPQTGSYEQYFGPGTRLTVT.

The CDR3 coding sequence is TGTGCCAGCTCACAGGTGGAGGAATTGGGTGAGCAGTTCTTC. This translates into CASSQVEELGEQFF. The chain carries TRBV18 and TRBJ2-1; D perhaps matches TRBD2 (5 bases). Germline values: CDR1 KGHSH, CDR2 LQKENI. V shed 4 bases and J shed 9 bases, with 16 bases lying between them. This CDR3 comprises 14 residues.

The genes are TRBV5-1 and TRBJ2-2; D perhaps matches TRBD2 (6 bases). Germline CDR1 SGHRS, CDR2 YFSETQ. V was cut by 6 bases and J by 0 bases, with 12 bases left in between. This CDR3 is 15 amino acids long. The CDR3 sequence is CASKVSGSNTGELFF. As DNA, the CDR3 is TGCGCCAGCAAGGTTAGCGGCTCGAACACCGGGGAGCTGTTTTTT.

The V and J genes are TRBV19 and TRBJ1-1, with TRBD1 matching 12 bases. The V and J ends lost 4 bases and 2 bases, in that order; junction bases with no gene match: 11. The CDR3 totals 18 residues. Germline V gene sequence: CDR1 LNHDA, CDR2 SQIVND (reference sequence). The CDR3 DNA is TGTGCCAGTAGTACACCGGGACAGGGGGCTTTTTATAACACTGAAGCTTTCTTT. Encoded protein: CASSTPGQGAFYNTEAFF. The complete variable domain, with remaining parts taken from reference TRBV19 and TRBJ1-1, reads DGGITQSPKYLFRKEGQNVTLSCEQNLNHDAMYWYRQDPGQGLRLIYYSQIVNDFQKGDIAEGYSVSREKKESFPLTVTSAQKNPTAFYLCASSTPGQGAFYNTEAFFGQGTRLTVV.

This chain uses TRBV19 with TRBJ1-1, with TRBD1 as a possible D gene (5 bases). Trimming removed 2 bases at V and 13 bases at J, with 23 bases between. From germline, CDR1 is LNHDA and CDR2 SQIVND (reference sequence). This CDR3 comprises 15 residues. CDR3 coding DNA: TGTGCCAGTAGTATAAAAACCGGGACTCGTGAGAAGGTTTTCTTT. This encodes CASSIKTGTREKVFF.

This clone was counted only a few times. Here the CDR3 reads CASSVGPNRVNQPQHF. In nucleotides, the CDR3 is TGTGCCAGCAGCGTAGGCCCCAACAGGGTAAATCAGCCCCAGCATTTT. This chain uses TRBV9 with TRBJ1-5, with D possibly being TRBD1 (6 bases). Trimming cost V 0 bases and J 4 bases, with 14 bases left between them. The germline CDR1 and CDR2 sequences are SGDLS and YYNGEE. CDR3 size: 16 residues.

This clone was found once. This sequence joins TRBV6-6 and TRBJ2-7; TRBD2 might be the D (5 bases). V lost 4 bases and J lost 4, with 11 bases in between. The length of the CDR3 is 13 residues. In germline, CDR1 is MNHNY, CDR2 SVGAGI (reference sequence). CDR3 sequence: CASSSDSSYEQYF. For the CDR3, the DNA is TGTGCCAGCAGTTCGGACTCCTCGTACGAGCAGTACTTC.

The count of this clone is one. The rearrangement joins TRBV5-4 to TRBJ2-7, with 10 positions matching TRBD2. The germline V gene encodes CDR1 SGHNT and CDR2 YYREEE (reference sequence). The junction had 12 bases not matched to a gene; V was cut back by 4 bases and J by 5 bases. There are 16 residues in the CDR3. The CDR3 reads CASSPRGLAIPNEQYF. CDR3 in DNA: TGTGCCAGCAGCCCGAGGGGACTAGCGATTCCCAACGAGCAGTACTTC.

CDR3 region: CASSRGTGPMDTEAFF. For the CDR3, the DNA is TGTGCCAGCTCACGGGGGACAGGGCCCATGGACACTGAAGCTTTCTTT. V usage is TRBV18 and J usage is TRBJ1-1; TRBD1 matches 9 bases. This CDR3 spans 16 amino acids. The J segment lost 3 bases and the V segment lost 4 bases, leaving 9 bases of the junction unmatched. CDR1 is KGHSH, CDR2 LQKENI, per germline.

The V call is TRBV27, the J call TRBJ2-2, with D maybe TRBD2 (6 bases). Germline loops: CDR1 MNHEY, CDR2 SMNVEV (reference sequence). V lost 6 bases to trimming and J lost 1 base, with 15 bases between them. The length of the CDR3 is 16 residues. CDR3 residues: CASRGVTGLNTGELFF. The CDR3 region has the DNA TGTGCCAGCAGAGGGGTTACGGGACTGAACACCGGGGAGCTGTTTTTT.

The genes are TRBV28 and TRBJ1-5; a possible D gene is TRBD1 (6 bases). Germline V gene sequence: CDR1 MDHEN, CDR2 SYDVKM. The CDR3 has 16 residues. Deletions cut 6 bases from V and 0 bases from J, with 15 bases between. In DNA, the CDR3 is TGTGCCAGCAGCGGCGGGGGCTCCCATAGCAATCAGCCCCAGCATTTT. Encoded protein: CASSGGGSHSNQPQHF. The whole variable domain, remainder taken from reference TRBV28 and TRBJ1-5, is DVKVTQSSRYLVKRTGEKVFLECVQDMDHENMFWYRQDPGLGLRLIYFSYDVKMKEKGDIPEGYSVSREKKERFSLILESASTNQTSMYLCASSGGGSHSNQPQHFGDGTRLSIL.